A selection of T cell receptor beta chains follows, all from one sample in a study of CD8 T cells in ankylosing spondylitis. TCRdb re-called the 5' RACE reads with MiXCR, one entry per CDR3 protein. The table records roughly 8,100 distinct CDR3 sequences, more than 8% of them present only once. The material sequenced was blood, either unsorted or a sorted T cell fraction (not recorded which). These receptors were collected from a male donor with ankylosing spondylitis or in good health (not recorded which). The conserved cysteine and the conserved F or W are not part of the CDR3 here.

j_call,v_call,cdr3_aa
TRBJ2-1,TRBV9,ASSDRGGGIGSYNEQF
TRBJ2-3,TRBV9,ASSVELAGSTDTQY
TRBJ2-1,TRBV9,ASSERGLSYNEQF
TRBJ2-2,TRBV9,ASSVGPAGAGELF
TRBJ2-1,TRBV9,ASSPHRDNSYNEQF
TRBJ2-1,TRBV9,ASSVAAGGYNEQF
TRBJ2-3,TRBV9,ASSSTSSPDTQY
TRBJ1-2,TRBV9,ASSPGGYGYT
TRBJ2-2,TRBV9,ASSVSGREAGELF
TRBJ2-1,TRBV9,ASSSQGGSSYNEQF
TRBJ2-5,TRBV9,ASSVYGGTGMETQY
TRBJ1-2,TRBV9,ASSVLSDDRGHGYT
TRBJ2-2,TRBV9,ASSTGQGTGELF
TRBJ1-5,TRBV9,ASSSGTDNQPQH
TRBJ2-3,TRBV9,ASTLGVSGSTDTQY
TRBJ2-5,TRBV9,ASSPQGGGETQY
TRBJ2-1,TRBV9,ASSVGAASRSDEQF
TRBJ2-5,TRBV9,ASSGDSQETQY
TRBJ1-3,TRBV9,ASSVGGGAFGNTIY
TRBJ2-3,TRBV9,ASSVEVLAGSTDTQY
TRBJ1-2,TRBV9,ASSHPDRPYVT
TRBJ2-3,TRBV9,ASSGAGGSTDTQY
TRBJ2-1,TRBV9,ASSVVQGPYNEQF
TRBJ2-5,TRBV5-1,ASSLENGETQY
TRBJ1-1,TRBV9,ASSEEGNTEAF
TRBJ1-4,TRBV9,ASSVGGAPNEKLF